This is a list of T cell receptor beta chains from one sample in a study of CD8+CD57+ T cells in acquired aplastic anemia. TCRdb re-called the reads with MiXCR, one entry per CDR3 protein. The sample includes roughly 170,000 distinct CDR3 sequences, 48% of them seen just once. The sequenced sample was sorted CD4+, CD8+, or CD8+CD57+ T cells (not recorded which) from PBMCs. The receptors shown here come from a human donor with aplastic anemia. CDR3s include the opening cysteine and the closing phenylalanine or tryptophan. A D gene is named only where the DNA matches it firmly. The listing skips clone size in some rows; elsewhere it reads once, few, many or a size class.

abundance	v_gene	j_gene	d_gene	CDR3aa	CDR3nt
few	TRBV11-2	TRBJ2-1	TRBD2	CASSPGPTSGGYNEQFF	TGTGCCAGCAGCCCGGGACCGACTAGCGGGGGTTACAATGAGCAGTTCTTC
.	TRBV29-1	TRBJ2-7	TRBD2	CSVEPGGTTYEQYF	TGCAGCGTTGAGCCGGGGGGTACGACCTACGAGCAGTACTTC
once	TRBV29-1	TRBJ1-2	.	CSVGGKGVGYTF	TGCAGCGTTGGGGGCAAGGGGGTCGGCTACACCTTC
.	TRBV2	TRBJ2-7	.	CASSEEGLGYEQYF	TGTGCCAGCAGTGAAGAGGGATTGGGCTACGAGCAGTACTTC
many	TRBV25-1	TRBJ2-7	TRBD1	CASRKTGGIYEQYF	TGTGCCAGCAGGAAGACAGGGGGAATCTACGAGCAGTACTTC
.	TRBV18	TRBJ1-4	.	CASSPATGLATNEKLFF	TGTGCCAGCTCACCAGCTACAGGGCTAGCAACTAATGAAAAACTGTTTTTT
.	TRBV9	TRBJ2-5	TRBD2	CASSRGLAGEETQYF	TGTGCCAGCTCGAGGGGACTAGCGGGGGAAGAGACCCAGTACTTC
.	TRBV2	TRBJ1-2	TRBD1	CASSLQGARGYTF	TGTGCCAGCAGTTTACAGGGGGCACGTGGCTACACCTTC
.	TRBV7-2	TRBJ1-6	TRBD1	CASSFEGQGNSPLHF	TGTGCCAGCAGCTTTGAGGGACAGGGTAATTCACCCCTCCACTTT
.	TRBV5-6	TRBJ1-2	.	CASSSGQRDGYTF	TGTGCCAGCAGCTCCGGACAGAGAGATGGCTACACCTTC
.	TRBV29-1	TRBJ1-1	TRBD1	CSAMGPTGTEAFF	TGCAGCGCTATGGGCCCGACAGGGACTGAAGCTTTCTTT